This TCR beta chain was obtained from a study of response to subunit inactivated influenza vaccine (dated by TCRdb to the late 2010s). For context, the study as a whole: The study used deep quantitative T cell receptor repertoire profiling to track responses to a trivalent subunit inactivated influenza vaccine. Overall study outcomes, separate from this receptor: The authors suggested that each seasonal influenza vaccination may recruit only a limited number of new T cells.

Only a few counts were recorded for this clonotype. Its binding antigen is unknown. No per-base quality is available; no much larger clone lies one base away. Explained via the paper, the time point label denotes: more than 40 days after influenza vaccine administration. Library method: RT-PCR. The sequencing machine was an Illumina HiSeq 2500. TCRdb applied fastp at Q25 and MiXCR to the public reads, then kept only in-frame beta chains. Rows merge per CDR3 protein into single entries with the most common DNA and genes. This sample comprises approximately 530,000 distinct CDR3 sequences, 10% to 15% of them detected only once. 10% to 15% of the sample is held by the ten biggest clonotypes. Source: PBMCs from blood, taken more than 35 days after vaccination. This TCR was sampled from a man aged 45-60 years who received an inactivated influenza vaccine. Donor details come from another sample of the same person, matched by shared clones.

This receptor carries the CDR3 CSGRDRLSYNEQFF. The nucleotide sequence reads TGCAGCGGACGTGACAGGCTTTCCTACAATGAGCAGTTCTTC. The V gene is TRBV29-1 and the J gene is TRBJ2-1; the D region possibly corresponds to TRBD1 (6 bases align). The CDR3 holds 14 amino acids from the cysteine to the phenylalanine. Only CDR3 DNA is held: 42 bases, read in frame from base 1. Trimming removed 7 bases from V and 1 base from J, leaving 14 bases between the germline ends. For CDR1 and CDR2, the germline V gene lists SQVTM and ANQGSEA.